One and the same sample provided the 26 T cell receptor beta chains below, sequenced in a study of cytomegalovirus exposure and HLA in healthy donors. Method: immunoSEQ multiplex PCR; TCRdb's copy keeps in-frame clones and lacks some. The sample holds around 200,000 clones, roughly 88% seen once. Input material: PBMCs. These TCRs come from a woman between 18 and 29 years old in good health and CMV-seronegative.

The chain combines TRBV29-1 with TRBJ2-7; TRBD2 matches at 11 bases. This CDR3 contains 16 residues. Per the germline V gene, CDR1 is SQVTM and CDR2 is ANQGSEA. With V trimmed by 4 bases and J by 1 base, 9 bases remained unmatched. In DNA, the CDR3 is TGCAGCGTTGGGGTCGTAGCGGGAGGGCCTTCCTACGAGCAGTACTTC. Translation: CSVGVVAGGPSYEQYF.

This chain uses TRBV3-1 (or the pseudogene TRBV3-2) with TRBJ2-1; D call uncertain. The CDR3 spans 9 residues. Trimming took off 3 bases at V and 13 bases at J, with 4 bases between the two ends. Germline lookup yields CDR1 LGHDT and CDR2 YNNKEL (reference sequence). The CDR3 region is CASSHIQFF. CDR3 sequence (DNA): TGTGCCAGCAGCCATATTCAGTTCTTC.

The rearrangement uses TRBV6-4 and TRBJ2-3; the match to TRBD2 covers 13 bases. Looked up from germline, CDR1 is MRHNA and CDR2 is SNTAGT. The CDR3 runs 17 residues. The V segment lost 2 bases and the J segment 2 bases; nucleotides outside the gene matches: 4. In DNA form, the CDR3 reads TGTGCCAGCAGTGACGGGACTAGCGGGACCCACACAGATACGCAGTATTTT. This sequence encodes CASSDGTSGTHTDTQYF.

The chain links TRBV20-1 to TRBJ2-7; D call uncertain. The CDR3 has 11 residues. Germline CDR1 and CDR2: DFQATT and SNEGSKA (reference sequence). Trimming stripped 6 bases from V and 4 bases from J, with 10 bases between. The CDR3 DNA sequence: TGCAGTGCCACAATCCCATACGAGCAGTACTTC. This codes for CSATIPYEQYF.

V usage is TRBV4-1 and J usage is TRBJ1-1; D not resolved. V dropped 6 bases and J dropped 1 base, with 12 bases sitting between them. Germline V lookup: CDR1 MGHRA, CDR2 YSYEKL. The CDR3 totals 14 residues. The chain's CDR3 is CASRNRAENTEAFF. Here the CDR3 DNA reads TGCGCCAGCAGGAACAGAGCCGAGAACACTGAAGCTTTCTTT.

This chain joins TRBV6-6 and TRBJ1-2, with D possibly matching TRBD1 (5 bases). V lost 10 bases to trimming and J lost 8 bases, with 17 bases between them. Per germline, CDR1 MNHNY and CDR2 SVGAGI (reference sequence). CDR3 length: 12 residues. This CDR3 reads CATDGGLWGYTF. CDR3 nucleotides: TGTGCCACCGACGGGGGTCTATGGGGCTACACCTTC.

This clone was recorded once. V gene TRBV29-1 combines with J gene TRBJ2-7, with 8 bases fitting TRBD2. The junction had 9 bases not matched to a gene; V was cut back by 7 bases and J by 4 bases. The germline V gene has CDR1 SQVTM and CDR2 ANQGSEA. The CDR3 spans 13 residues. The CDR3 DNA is TGCAGCGCTAGAGTAGCGGGACGGTACGAGCAGTACTTC. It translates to CSARVAGRYEQYF.

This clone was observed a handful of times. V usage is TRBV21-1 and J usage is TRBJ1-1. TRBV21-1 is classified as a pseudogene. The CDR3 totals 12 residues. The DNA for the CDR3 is TGTGCCAGCAGCCTCGTGAACACTGAAGCTTTCTTT. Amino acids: CASSLVNTEAFF.

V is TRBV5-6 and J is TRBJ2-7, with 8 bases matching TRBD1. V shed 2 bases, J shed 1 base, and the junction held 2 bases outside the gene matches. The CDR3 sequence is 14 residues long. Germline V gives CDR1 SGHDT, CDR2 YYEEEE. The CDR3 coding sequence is TGTGCCAGCAGCTTTGGGACAGGATCCTACGAGCAGTACTTC. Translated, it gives CASSFGTGSYEQYF.

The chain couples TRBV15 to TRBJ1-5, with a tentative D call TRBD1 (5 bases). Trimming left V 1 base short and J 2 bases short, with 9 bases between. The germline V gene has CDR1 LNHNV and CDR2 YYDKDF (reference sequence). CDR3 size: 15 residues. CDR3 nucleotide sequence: TGTGCCACCAGCAGAGTACGGGGGGGCAATCAGCCCCAGCATTTT. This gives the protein CATSRVRGGNQPQHF.

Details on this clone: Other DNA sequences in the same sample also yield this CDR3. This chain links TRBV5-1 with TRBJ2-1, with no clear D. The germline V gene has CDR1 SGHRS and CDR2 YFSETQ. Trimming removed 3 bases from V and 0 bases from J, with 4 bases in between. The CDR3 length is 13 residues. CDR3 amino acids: CASSSSSYNEQFF. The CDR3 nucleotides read TGCGCCAGCAGCTCTAGCTCCTACAATGAGCAGTTCTTC.

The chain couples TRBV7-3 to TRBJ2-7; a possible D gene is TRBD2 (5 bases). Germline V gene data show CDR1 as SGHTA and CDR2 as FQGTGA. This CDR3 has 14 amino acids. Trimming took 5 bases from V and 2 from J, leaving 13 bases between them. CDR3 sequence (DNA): TGTGCCAGCAGCCCTACTAGGAGCCCCTACGAGCAGTACTTC. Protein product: CASSPTRSPYEQYF.

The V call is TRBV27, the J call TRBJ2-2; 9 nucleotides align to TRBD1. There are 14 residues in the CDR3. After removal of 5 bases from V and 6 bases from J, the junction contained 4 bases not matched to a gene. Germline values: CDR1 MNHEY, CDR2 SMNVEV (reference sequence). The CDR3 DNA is TGTGCCAGCAGTCGGGACAGGGTAGCCGGGGAGCTGTTTTTT. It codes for CASSRDRVAGELFF.

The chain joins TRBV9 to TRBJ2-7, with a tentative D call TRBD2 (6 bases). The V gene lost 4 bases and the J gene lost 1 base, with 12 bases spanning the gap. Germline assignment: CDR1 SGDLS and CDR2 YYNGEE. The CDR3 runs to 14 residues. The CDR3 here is CASSSGTESYEQYF. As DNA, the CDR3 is TGTGCCAGCAGCTCCGGGACTGAGTCCTACGAGCAGTACTTC.

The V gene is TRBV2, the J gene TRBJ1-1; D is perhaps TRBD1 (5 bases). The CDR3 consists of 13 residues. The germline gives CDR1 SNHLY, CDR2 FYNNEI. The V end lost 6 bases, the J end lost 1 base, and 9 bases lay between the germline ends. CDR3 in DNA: TGTGCCAGCAGCTGGCAGGGGAACACTGAAGCTTTCTTT. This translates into CASSWQGNTEAFF.

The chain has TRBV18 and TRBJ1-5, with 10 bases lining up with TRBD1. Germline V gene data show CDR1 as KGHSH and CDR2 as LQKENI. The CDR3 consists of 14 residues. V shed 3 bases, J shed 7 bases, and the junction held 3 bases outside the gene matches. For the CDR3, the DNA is TGTGCCAGCTCACCTGACAGGGGGCTGCAGCCCCAGCATTTT. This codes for CASSPDRGLQPQHF.

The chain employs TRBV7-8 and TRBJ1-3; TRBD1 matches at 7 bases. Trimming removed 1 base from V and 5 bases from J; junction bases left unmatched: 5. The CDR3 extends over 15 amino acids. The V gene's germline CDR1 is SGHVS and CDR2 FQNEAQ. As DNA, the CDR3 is TGTGCCAGCAGCTTAGGGAGACAGGGACGAAACACCATATATTTT. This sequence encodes CASSLGRQGRNTIYF.

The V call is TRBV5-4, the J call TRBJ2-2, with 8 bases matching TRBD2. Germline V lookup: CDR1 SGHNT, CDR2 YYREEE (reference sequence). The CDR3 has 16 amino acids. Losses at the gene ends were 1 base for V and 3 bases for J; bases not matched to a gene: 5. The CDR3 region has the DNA TGTGCCAGCAGCTTGTTCGGGAGGGCGGACACCGGGGAGCTGTTTTTT. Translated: CASSLFGRADTGELFF.

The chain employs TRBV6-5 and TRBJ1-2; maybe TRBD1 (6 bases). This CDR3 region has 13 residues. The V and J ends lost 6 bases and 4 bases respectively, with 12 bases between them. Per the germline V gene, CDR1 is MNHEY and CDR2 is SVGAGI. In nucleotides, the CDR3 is TGTGCCAGCAGCTCAGGACAGTCCTATGGCTACACCTTC. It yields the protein CASSSGQSYGYTF.

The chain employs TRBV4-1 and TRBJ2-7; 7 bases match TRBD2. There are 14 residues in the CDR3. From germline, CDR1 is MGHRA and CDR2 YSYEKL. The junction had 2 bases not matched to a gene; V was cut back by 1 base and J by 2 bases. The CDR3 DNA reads TGCGCCAGCAGCCAAGTTGCGGGAGCCTACGAGCAGTACTTC. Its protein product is CASSQVAGAYEQYF.

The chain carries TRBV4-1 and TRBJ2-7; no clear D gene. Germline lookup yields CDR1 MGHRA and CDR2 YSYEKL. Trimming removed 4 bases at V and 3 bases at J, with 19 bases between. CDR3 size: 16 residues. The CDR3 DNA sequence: TGCGCCAGCAGCCCAGAAGCAAGCGAGCTCTTCTACGAGCAGTACTTC. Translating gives CASSPEASELFYEQYF.

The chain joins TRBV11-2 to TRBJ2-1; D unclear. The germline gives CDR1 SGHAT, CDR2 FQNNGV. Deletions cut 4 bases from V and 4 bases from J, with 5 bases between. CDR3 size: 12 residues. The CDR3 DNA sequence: TGTGCCAGCAGCTCCGGGTACAATGAGCAGTTCTTC. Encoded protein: CASSSGYNEQFF.

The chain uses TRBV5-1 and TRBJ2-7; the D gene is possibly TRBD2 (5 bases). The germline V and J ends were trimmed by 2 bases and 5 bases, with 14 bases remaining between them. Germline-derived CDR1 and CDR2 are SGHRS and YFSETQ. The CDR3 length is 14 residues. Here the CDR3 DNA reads TGCGCCAGCAGCTTCGAGGGAGAACTCGACGAGCAGTACTTC. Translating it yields CASSFEGELDEQYF.

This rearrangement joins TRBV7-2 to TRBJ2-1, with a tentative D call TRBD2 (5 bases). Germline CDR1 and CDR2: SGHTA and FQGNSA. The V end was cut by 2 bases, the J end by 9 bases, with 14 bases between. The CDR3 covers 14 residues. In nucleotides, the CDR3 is TGTGCCAGCAGCTTATCTAACGGGAAGCGTGAGCAGTTCTTC. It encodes CASSLSNGKREQFF. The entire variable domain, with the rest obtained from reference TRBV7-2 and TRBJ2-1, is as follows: GAGVSQSPSNKVTEKGKDVELRCDPISGHTALYWYRQSLGQGLEFLIYFQGNSAPDKSGLPSDRFSAERTGGSVSTLTIQRTQQEDSAVYLCASSLSNGKREQFFGPGTRLTVL.

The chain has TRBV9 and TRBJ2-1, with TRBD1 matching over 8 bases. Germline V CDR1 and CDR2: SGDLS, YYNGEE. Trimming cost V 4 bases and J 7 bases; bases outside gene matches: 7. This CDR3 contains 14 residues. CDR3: CASSPGGWGNEQFF. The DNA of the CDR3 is TGTGCCAGCAGCCCAGGGGGCTGGGGGAATGAGCAGTTCTTC.

The chain's CDR3 is CATQVPPDTQYF. CDR3 DNA: TGTGCCACCCAGGTCCCCCCAGATACGCAGTATTTT. The chain recombines TRBV28 with TRBJ2-3, with D unclear. Between the trimmed V and J ends, which lost 10 bases and 4 bases, there was a span of 12 bases. The CDR3 spans 12 residues. Germline CDR1 MDHEN, CDR2 SYDVKM.